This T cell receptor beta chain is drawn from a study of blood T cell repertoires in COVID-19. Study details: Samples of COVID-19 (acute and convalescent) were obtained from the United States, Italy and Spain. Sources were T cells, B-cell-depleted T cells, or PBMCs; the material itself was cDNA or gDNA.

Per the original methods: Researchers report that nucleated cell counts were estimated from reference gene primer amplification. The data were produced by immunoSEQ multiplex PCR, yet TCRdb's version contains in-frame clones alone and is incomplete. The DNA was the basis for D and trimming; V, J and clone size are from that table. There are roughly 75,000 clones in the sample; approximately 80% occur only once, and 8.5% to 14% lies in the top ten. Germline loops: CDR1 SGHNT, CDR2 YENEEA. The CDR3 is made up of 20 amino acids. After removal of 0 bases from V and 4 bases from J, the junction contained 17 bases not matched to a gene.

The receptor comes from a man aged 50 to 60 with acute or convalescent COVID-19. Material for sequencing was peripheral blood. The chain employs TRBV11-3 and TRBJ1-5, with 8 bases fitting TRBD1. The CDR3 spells CASSLDLLLNPGTGNQPQHF. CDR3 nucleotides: TGTGCCAGCAGCTTAGACCTATTACTCAACCCCGGGACAGGTAATCAGCCCCAGCATTTT.